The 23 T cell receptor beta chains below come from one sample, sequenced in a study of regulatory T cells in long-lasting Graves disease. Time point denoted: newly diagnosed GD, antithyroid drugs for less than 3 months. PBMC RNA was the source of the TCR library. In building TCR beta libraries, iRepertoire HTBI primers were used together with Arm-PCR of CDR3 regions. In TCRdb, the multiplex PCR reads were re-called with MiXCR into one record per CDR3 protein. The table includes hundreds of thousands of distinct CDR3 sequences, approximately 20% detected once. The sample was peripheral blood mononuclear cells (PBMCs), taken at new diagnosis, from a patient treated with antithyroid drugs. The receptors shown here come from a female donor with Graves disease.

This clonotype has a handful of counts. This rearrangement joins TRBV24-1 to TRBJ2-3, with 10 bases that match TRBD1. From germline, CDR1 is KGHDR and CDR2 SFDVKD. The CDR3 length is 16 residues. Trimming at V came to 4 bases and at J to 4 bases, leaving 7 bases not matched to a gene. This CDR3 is CATSESGTGVADTQYF. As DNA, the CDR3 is TGTGCCACCAGTGAGTCCGGGACAGGGGTCGCAGATACGCAGTATTTT.

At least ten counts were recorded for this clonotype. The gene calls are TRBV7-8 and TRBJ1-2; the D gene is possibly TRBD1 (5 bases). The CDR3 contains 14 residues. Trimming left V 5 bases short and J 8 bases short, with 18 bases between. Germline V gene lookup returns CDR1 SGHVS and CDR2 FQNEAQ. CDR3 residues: CASSPRDPRRGYTF. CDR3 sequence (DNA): TGTGCCAGCAGCCCCCGGGACCCAAGGAGAGGCTACACCTTC.

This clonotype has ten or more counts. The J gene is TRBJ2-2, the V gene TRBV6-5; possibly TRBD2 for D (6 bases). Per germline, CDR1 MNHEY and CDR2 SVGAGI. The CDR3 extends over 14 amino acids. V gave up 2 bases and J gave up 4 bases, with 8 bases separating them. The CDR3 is CASSYGGVTGELFF. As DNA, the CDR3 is TGTGCCAGCAGTTACGGCGGGGTCACCGGGGAGCTGTTTTTT.

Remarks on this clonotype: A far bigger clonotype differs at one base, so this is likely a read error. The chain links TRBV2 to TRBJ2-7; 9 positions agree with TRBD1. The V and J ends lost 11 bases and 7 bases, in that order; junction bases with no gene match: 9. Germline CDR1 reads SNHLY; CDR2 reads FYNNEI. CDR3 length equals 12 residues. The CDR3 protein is CAGGTGTSEQYF. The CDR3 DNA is TGTGCCGGGGGGACAGGGACCTCTGAGCAGTACTTC. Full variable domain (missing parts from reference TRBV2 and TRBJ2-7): EPEVTQTPSHQVTQMGQEVILRCVPISNHLYFYWYRQILGQKVEFLVSFYNNEISEKSEIFDDQFSVERPDGSNFTLKIRSTKLEDSAMYFCAGGTGTSEQYFGPGTRLTVT.

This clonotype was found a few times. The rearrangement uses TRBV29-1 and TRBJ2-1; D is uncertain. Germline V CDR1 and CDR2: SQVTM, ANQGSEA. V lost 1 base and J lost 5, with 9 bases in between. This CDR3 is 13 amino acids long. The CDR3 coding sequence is TGCAGCGTTGAAGGGGCTGGGAACAATGAGCAGTTCTTC. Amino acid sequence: CSVEGAGNNEQFF.

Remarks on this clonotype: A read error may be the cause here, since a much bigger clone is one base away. The CDR3 DNA sequence: TGCAGCGTTGAAGAGGGGACTAGCGGGGCCGATGAGCAGTTCTTC. Translation gives CSVEEGTSGADEQFF. The chain links TRBV29-1 to TRBJ2-1; TRBD2 matches at 13 bases. The germline CDR1 and CDR2 sequences are SQVTM and ANQGSEA. The CDR3 sequence is 15 residues long. The V gene end was trimmed by 0 bases and the J gene end by 8 bases; junction bases not matched to a gene: 4.

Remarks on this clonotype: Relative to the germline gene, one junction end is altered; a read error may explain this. CDR3: CASSQVPGEETQYF. CDR3 DNA sequence: TGCGCCAGCAGCCAAGTACCAGGGGAAGAGACCCAGTACTTC. This chain links TRBV7-3 with TRBJ2-5; the D gene is possibly TRBD1 (6 bases). Germline V gene sequence: CDR1 SGHTA, CDR2 FQGTGA. The CDR3 extends over 14 amino acids.

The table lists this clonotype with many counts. CDR3 region: CSAPGETEAFF. CDR3 nucleotides: TGCAGTGCTCCCGGGGAGACTGAAGCTTTCTTT. This sequence joins TRBV20-1 and TRBJ1-1; no clear D gene. V gave up 5 bases and J gave up 5 bases, with 9 bases separating them. The CDR3 has 11 amino acids. The germline V gene has CDR1 DFQATT and CDR2 SNEGSKA (reference sequence).

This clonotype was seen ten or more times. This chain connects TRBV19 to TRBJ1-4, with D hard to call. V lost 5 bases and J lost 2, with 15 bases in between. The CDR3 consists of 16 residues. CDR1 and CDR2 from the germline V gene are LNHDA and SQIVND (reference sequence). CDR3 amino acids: CASSLDRIGTNEKLFF. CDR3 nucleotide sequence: TGTGCCAGTAGTCTCGACCGGATTGGCACTAATGAAAAACTGTTTTTT.

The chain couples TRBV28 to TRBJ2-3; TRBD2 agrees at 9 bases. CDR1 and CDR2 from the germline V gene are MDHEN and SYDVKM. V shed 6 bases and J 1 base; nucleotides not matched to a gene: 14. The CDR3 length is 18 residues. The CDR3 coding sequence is TGTGCCAGCAGCCAACAGGGCTGGCGGGAGGGTCGCACAGATACGCAGTATTTT. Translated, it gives CASSQQGWREGRTDTQYF.

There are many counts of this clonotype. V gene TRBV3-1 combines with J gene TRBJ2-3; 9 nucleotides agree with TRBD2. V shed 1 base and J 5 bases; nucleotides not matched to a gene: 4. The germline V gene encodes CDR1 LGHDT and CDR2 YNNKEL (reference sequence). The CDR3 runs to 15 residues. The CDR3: CASSQVAGVQDTQYF. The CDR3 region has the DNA TGTGCCAGCAGCCAAGTAGCGGGAGTGCAAGATACGCAGTATTTT.

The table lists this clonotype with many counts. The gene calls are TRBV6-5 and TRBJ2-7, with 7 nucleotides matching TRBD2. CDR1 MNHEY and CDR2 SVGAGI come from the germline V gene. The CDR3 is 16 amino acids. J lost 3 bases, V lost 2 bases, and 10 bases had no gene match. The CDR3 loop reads CASSYTMAGVGYEQYF. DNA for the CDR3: TGTGCCAGCAGTTACACGATGGCGGGAGTGGGCTACGAGCAGTACTTC.

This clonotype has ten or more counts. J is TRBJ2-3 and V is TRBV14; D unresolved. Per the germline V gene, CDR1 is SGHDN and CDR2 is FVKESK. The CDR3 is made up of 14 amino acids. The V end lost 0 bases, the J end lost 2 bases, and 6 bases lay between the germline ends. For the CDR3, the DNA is TGTGCCAGCAGCCAAGAGTGGGCCACAGATACGCAGTATTTT. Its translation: CASSQEWATDTQYF.

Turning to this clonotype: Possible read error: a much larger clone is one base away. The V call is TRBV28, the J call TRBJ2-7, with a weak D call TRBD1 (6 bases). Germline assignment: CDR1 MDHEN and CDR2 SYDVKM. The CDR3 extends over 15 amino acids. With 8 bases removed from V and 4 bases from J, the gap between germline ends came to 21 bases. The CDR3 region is CASGVPRQVLYEQYF. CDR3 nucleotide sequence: TGTGCCAGCGGGGTTCCGAGACAGGTACTTTACGAGCAGTACTTC.

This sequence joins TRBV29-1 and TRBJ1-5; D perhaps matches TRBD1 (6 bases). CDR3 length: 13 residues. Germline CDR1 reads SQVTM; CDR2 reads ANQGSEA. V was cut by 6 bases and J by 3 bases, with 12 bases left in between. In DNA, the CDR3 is TGCAGCGTGATGACAGGCGACAATCAGCCCCAGCATTTT. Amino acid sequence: CSVMTGDNQPQHF.

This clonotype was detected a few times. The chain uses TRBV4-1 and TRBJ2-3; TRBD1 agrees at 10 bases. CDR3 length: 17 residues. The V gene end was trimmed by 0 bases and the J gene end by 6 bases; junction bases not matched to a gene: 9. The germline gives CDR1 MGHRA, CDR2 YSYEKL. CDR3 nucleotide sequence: TGCGCCAGCAGCCAAGATACCCTAGGGACAGGGGATGATACGCAGTATTTT. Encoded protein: CASSQDTLGTGDDTQYF.

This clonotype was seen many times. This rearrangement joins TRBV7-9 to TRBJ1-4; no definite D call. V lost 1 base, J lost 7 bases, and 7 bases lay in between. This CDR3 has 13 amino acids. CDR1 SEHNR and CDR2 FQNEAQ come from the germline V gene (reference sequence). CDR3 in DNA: TGTGCCAGCAGCTTAGAGGGAGTTGAAAAACTGTTTTTT. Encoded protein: CASSLEGVEKLFF. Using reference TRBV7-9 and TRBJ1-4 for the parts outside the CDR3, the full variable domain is DTGVSQNPRHKITKRGQNVTFRCDPISEHNRLYWYRQTLGQGPEFLTYFQNEAQLEKSRLLSDRFSAERPKGSFSTLEIQRTEQGDSAMYLCASSLEGVEKLFFGSGTQLSVL.

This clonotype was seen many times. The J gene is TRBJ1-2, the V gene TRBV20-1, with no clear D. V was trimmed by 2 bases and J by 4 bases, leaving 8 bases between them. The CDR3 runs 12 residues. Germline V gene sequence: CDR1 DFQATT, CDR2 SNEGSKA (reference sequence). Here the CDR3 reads CSARPRGYGYTF. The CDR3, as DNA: TGCAGTGCTAGACCCAGAGGCTATGGCTACACCTTC.

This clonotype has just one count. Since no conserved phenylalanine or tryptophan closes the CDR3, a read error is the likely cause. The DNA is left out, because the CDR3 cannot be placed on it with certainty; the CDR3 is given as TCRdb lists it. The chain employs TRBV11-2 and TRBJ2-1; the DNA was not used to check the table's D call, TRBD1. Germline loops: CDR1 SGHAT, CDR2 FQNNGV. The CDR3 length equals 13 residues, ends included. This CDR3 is CASSQGVEVMGFI.

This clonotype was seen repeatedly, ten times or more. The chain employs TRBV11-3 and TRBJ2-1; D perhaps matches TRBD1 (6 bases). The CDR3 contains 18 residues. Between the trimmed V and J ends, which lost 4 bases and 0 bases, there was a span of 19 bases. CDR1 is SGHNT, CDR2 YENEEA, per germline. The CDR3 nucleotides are TGTGCCAGCAGCTCCAACCCCGTGGGGGCAGACTCCTACAATGAGCAGTTCTTC. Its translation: CASSSNPVGADSYNEQFF.

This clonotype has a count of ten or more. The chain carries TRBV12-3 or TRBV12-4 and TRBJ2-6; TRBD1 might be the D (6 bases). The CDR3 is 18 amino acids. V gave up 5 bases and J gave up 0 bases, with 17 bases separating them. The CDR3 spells CASSQLTRRGSGANVLTF. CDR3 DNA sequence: TGTGCCAGCAGTCAATTGACGCGCAGGGGCTCTGGGGCCAACGTCCTGACTTTC.

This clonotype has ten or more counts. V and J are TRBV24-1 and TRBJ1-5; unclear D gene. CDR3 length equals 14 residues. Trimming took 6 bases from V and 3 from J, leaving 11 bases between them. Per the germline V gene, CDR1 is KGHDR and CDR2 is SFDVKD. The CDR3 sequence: CATSFGGSNQPQHF. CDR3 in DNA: TGTGCCACCAGTTTCGGCGGATCCAATCAGCCCCAGCATTTT.

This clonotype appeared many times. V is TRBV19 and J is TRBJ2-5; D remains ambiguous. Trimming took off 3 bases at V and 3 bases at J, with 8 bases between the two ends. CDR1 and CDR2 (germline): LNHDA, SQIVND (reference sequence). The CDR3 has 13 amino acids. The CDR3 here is CASSMYPKETQYF. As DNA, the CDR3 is TGTGCCAGTAGTATGTATCCAAAAGAGACCCAGTACTTC.